This TCR beta chain was documented in a study of PD-L1 blockade in urothelial cancer (dated by TCRdb to the late 2010s). Background for the entire study: Therapy was started in the mid-2010s for all patients, and atezolizumab 1,200 mg was administered intravenously every 3 weeks. About 85% of the roughly 29 patients were identified as males with urothelial cancer of bladder origin, and a prior smoking history was reported by 18 of 29 patients. Patients had an ECOG performance status of 0 or 1 and had received between 0 and 3 prior chemotherapy regimens. Blood samples were analyzed at two time points: 3 weeks after treatment start (second dose) and 6 weeks after treatment start. Blood samples yielded a median of about 150,000 T cells and roughly 83,000 unique TCRs, with median clonality approximately 0.08. Somatic, immune and clinical correlates of response to PD-L1 blockade with atezolizumab in urothelial cancer were the focus of an exploratory multi-omic analysis. Pretreatment tumor samples and matched peripheral blood, collected serially before and after atezolizumab treatment, underwent TCR sequencing. Durable clinical benefit meant progression-free survival longer than 6 months, and TCR features were also tested against progression-free and overall survival. Whole exome sequencing and RNA sequencing of pretreatment tumors were performed alongside TCR sequencing in the same patients. Some ten patients reached durable clinical benefit, while 15 to 25 patients did not. Twenty-nine patients had pretreatment blood TCR-seq, some 25 had at least one posttreatment blood collection, and some 25 had tumor TCR-seq.

The paper as a whole reports these results and caveats: Among patients with durable benefit, tumor-associated TCR clones showed greater expansion in peripheral blood 3 weeks after treatment started (n ≈ 22, p = 0.022). A pretreatment peripheral blood TCR clonality below the median was linked to improved progression-free and overall survival. Small sample size (n of about 29) and many exploratory analyses mean the results are intended to be hypothesis-generating.

The germline V end is reduced by 5 bases and the J end by 7 bases; junction bases left unmatched: 11. Including cysteine and phenylalanine, the CDR3 has 14 amino acids. Only the CDR3 DNA stays, 42 bases, in frame from base 1. Sequences SEHNR (CDR1) and FQNEAQ (CDR2) are obtained from the germline V gene (reference sequence). A total of around 30 patients with locally advanced or metastatic urothelial carcinoma, treated at Memorial Sloan Kettering on a trial protocol, made up the cohort. Peripheral blood mononuclear cells were collected pretreatment and during treatment, at between 1 and 8 total time points per patient. The Qiagen DNeasy Blood extraction kit was used to purify genomic DNA from total PBMCs and tumor samples. Collected pretreatment and during treatment, PBMCs were isolated and stored as previously described. About this clone itself: The clone's antigen remains unknown. There are no base qualities to consult, and no much larger clone falls within one base.

Each PCR received spiked-in synthetic TCR analog templates so that absolute template abundance could be estimated from read counts. Using the immunoSEQ assay, TCRbeta CDR3 regions were amplified from genomic DNA with bias-controlled V and J gene primers. Sequencing of rearranged TCRbeta segments was done at approximately 20X coverage. In the source study's methods: Sequencing errors were corrected by clustering and CDR3s were annotated against IMGT to assign V, D and J genes. Downstream analyses used only productive TCRbeta rearrangements, leaving out any out-of-frame or stop-codon sequences. Clonality was computed as one minus Shannon entropy normalized by the log of the number of unique productive sequences. Fisher's exact test with Benjamini-Hochberg correction, using a cutoff of adjusted p below 0.01, was how clones that differed between time points or between blood and tumor were identified. TCRdb limited this immuneACCESS table to in-frame rearrangements with V and J called. A share of clones is missing; checked studies link under half to unresolved V genes, and the rest is unexplained. Clonal size and the V and J genes are those of that table, whereas D and trimming came from the DNA. The sample data list nearly 30,000 clones, and approximately 89% of these were observed just once. Of the sample, under 3.5% is held by the ten largest clones.

The material sequenced was PBMCs, taken around atezolizumab (anti-PD-L1) treatment. This clonotype was sampled from a man aged 45-65 years with urothelial cancer. The receptor chain draws on TRBV7-9 and TRBJ2-7; 7 middle bases align to TRBD2. The base sequence is TGTGCCAGCAGCCCATACGGGGGGTTAAGGGAGCAGTACTTC. Its protein product is CASSPYGGLREQYF.